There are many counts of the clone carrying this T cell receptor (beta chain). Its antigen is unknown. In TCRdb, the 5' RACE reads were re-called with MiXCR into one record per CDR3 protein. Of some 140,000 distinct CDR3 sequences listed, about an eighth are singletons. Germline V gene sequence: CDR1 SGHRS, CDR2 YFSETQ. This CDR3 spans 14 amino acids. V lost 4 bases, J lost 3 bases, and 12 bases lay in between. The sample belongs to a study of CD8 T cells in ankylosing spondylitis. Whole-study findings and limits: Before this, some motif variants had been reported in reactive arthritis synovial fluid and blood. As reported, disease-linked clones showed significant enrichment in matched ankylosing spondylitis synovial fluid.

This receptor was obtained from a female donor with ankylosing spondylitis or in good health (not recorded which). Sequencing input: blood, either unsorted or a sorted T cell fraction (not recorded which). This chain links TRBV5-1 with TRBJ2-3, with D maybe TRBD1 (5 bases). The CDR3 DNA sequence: TGCGCCAGCAGCCCGGGCAGGGATACAGATACGCAGTATTTT. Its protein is CASSPGRDTDTQYF.